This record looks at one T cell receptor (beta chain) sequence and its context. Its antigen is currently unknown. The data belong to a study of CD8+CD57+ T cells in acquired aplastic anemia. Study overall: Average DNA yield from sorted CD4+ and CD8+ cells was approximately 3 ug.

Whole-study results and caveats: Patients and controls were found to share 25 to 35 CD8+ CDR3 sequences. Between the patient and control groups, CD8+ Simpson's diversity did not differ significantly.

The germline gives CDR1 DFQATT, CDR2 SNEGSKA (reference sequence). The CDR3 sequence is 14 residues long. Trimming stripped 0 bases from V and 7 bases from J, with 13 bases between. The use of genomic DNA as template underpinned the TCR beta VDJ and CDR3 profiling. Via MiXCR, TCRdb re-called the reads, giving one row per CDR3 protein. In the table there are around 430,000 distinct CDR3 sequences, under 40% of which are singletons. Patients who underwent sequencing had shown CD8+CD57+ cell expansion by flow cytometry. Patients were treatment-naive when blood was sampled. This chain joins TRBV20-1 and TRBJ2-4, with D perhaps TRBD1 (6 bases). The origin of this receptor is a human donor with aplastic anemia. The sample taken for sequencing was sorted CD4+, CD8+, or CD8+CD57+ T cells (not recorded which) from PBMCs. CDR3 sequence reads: CSARDPSRGNIQYF. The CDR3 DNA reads TGCAGTGCTAGAGATCCGAGCAGGGGCAACATTCAGTACTTC.